One and the same sample provided the 18 T cell receptor beta chains below, sequenced in a study of cytomegalovirus exposure and HLA in healthy donors. TCRdb's copy holds only in-frame clones and misses some; the assay was immunoSEQ multiplex PCR. This table holds tens of thousands of clones, about nine tenths found once. The sequenced material came from PBMCs. These TCRs come from a man aged 18-30 years in good health and CMV-seronegative.

The chain joins TRBV11-3 to TRBJ2-7; tentatively, D is TRBD1 (5 bases). Germline CDR1 is SGHNT and CDR2 is YENEEA. This CDR3 spans 13 amino acids. The germline V and J ends were trimmed by 4 bases and 5 bases, with 12 bases remaining between them. The CDR3 loop reads CASSSSGYHEQYF. CDR3 DNA: TGTGCCAGCAGCTCGTCAGGGTATCACGAGCAGTACTTC.

V usage is TRBV7-8 and J usage is TRBJ2-1; TRBD2 might be the D (5 bases). V lost 3 bases to trimming and J lost 3 bases, with 15 bases between them. This CDR3 contains 16 residues. CDR1 is SGHVS and CDR2 is FQNEAQ in the germline V gene. The CDR3 bases are TGTGCCAGCAGCTTTTGGGCGGGTGGAAACTACAATGAGCAGTTCTTC. Amino acid sequence: CASSFWAGGNYNEQFF.

The J gene is TRBJ2-7, the V gene TRBV27, with D unresolved. The V end lost 4 bases, the J end lost 9 bases, and 13 bases lay between the germline ends. The CDR3 runs 12 residues. CDR1 and CDR2 from the germline V gene are MNHEY and SMNVEV (reference sequence). CDR3 protein: CASSSSIYRQYF. DNA of the CDR3: TGTGCCAGCAGTTCGTCGATATACAGGCAGTACTTC.

This chain joins TRBV7-2 and TRBJ2-5, with a weak D call TRBD2 (5 bases). Trimming stripped 4 bases from V and 2 bases from J, with 14 bases between. CDR1 is SGHTA and CDR2 is FQGNSA in the germline V gene. The CDR3 totals 15 residues. This CDR3 is CASSWRTRAQETQYF. Written as DNA, the CDR3 is TGTGCCAGCAGCTGGAGGACTCGTGCGCAAGAGACCCAGTACTTC.

V gene TRBV11-2 combines with J gene TRBJ1-1, with 7 bases identical to TRBD1. This CDR3 is built from 15 residues. J gave up 2 bases and V 5 bases, and 8 bases lay outside the gene matches. Germline V CDR1 and CDR2: SGHAT, FQNNGV. The CDR3 here is CASSLYRDRNTEAFF. In DNA form, the CDR3 reads TGTGCCAGCAGCCTTTACAGGGACAGAAACACTGAAGCTTTCTTT.

V usage is TRBV28 and J usage is TRBJ2-7; 10 bases fit TRBD1. Germline V gives CDR1 MDHEN, CDR2 SYDVKM. The CDR3 consists of 15 residues. With V trimmed by 5 bases and J by 1 base, 5 bases remained unmatched. The CDR3 spells CASSHRDRGSYEQYF. CDR3 coding DNA: TGTGCCAGCAGTCACCGGGACAGGGGTTCCTACGAGCAGTACTTC.

This chain joins TRBV18 and TRBJ1-1; D is unresolved. Trimming left V 2 bases short and J 6 bases short, with 13 bases between. The CDR3 length is 14 residues. Germline CDR1 reads KGHSH; CDR2 reads LQKENI. This CDR3 is CASSPFNPGSEAFF. The DNA of the CDR3 is TGTGCCAGCTCACCATTTAACCCGGGATCTGAAGCTTTCTTT.

The chain couples TRBV28 to TRBJ1-5; TRBD1 matches 7 bases. From germline, CDR1 is MDHEN and CDR2 SYDVKM. The CDR3 consists of 14 residues. The V segment lost 5 bases and the J segment 7 bases; nucleotides outside the gene matches: 8. The CDR3 sequence: CASSRDRAPQPQHF. CDR3 bases: TGTGCCAGCAGTCGAGACAGGGCCCCCCAGCCCCAGCATTTT.

V is TRBV5-1 and J is TRBJ2-7; 7 nucleotides align to TRBD2. Germline V gene sequence: CDR1 SGHRS, CDR2 YFSETQ. V lost 0 bases to trimming and J lost 3 bases; unmatched junction nucleotides: 6. The CDR3 is 15 residues long. CDR3 bases: TGCGCCAGCAGCTTGGGGGGGTCGGGAGGCTACGAGCAGTACTTC. Its translation: CASSLGGSGGYEQYF. Full variable domain (remainder filled in from reference TRBV5-1 and TRBJ2-7): KAGVTQTPRYLIKTRGQQVTLSCSPISGHRSVSWYQQTPGQGLQFLFEYFSETQRNKGNFPGRFSGRQFSNSRSEMNVSTLELGDSALYLCASSLGGSGGYEQYFGPGTRLTVT.

This chain connects TRBV6-1 to TRBJ2-7, with D maybe TRBD1 (5 bases). The V gene's germline CDR1 is MNHNS and CDR2 SASEGT. The CDR3 is 14 amino acids. V gave up 2 bases and J gave up 1 base, with 9 bases separating them. CDR3 amino acids: CASSETTVSYEQYF. The CDR3 DNA reads TGTGCCAGCAGTGAAACGACAGTTTCCTACGAGCAGTACTTC.

The rearrangement joins TRBV9 to TRBJ2-7, with 9 bases that match TRBD1. After removal of 2 bases from V and 2 bases from J, the junction contained 5 bases not matched to a gene. The CDR3 runs 15 residues. Germline V lookup: CDR1 SGDLS, CDR2 YYNGEE. The CDR3 loop reads CASSVDGQGTYEQYF. CDR3 in DNA: TGTGCCAGCAGCGTGGATGGACAGGGGACCTACGAGCAGTACTTC.

This rearrangement joins TRBV7-3 to TRBJ2-5, with D possibly matching TRBD1 (5 bases). The CDR3 is made up of 16 amino acids. The germline V gene has CDR1 SGHTA and CDR2 FQGTGA. Deletions cut 6 bases from V and 5 bases from J, with 22 bases between. CDR3 DNA sequence: TGTGCCAGCAGATCAAAGTCAGGGCCTAGGGTGGAGACCCAGTACTTC. This gives the protein CASRSKSGPRVETQYF. The full variable domain, rest sourced from reference TRBV7-3 and TRBJ2-5, is GAGVSQTPSNKVTEKGKYVELRCDPISGHTALYWYRQSLGQGPEFLIYFQGTGAADDSGLPNDRFFAVRPEGSVSTLKIQRTERGDSAVYLCASRSKSGPRVETQYFGPGTRLLVL.

This chain connects TRBV11-2 to TRBJ2-2; no firm D call. Per the germline V gene, CDR1 is SGHAT and CDR2 is FQNNGV. V dropped 5 bases and J dropped 1 base, with 2 bases sitting between them. The CDR3 consists of 12 residues. CDR3 sequence (DNA): TGTGCCAGCAGCCGGAACACCGGGGAGCTGTTTTTT. Protein: CASSRNTGELFF.

This chain uses TRBV27 with TRBJ1-1; TRBD1 is a possible D gene (5 bases). The CDR3 totals 14 residues. Germline values: CDR1 MNHEY, CDR2 SMNVEV (reference sequence). V gave up 5 bases and J gave up 1 base, with 11 bases separating them. The CDR3 nucleotides are TGTGCCAGCAGTCTAAGACAGCCGAACACTGAAGCTTTCTTT. Translation gives CASSLRQPNTEAFF.

The chain has TRBV27 and TRBJ2-7; D may be TRBD2 (6 bases). This CDR3 is 14 amino acids long. V lost 6 bases to trimming and J lost 4 bases, with 16 bases between them. Germline V gene sequence: CDR1 MNHEY, CDR2 SMNVEV (reference sequence). The CDR3 coding sequence is TGTGCCAGCAGACGGAAATGGGGGGATTACGAGCAGTACTTC. Its translation is CASRRKWGDYEQYF.

For the CDR3, the DNA is TGTGCCACCCTGTCGGGAGCAGAGGACCCCGGGGAGCTGTTTTTT. Residues: CATLSGAEDPGELFF. V usage is TRBV10-3 and J usage is TRBJ2-2, with D perhaps TRBD2 (6 bases). CDR3 length: 15 amino acids. Germline loops: CDR1 ENHRY, CDR2 SYGVKD. Trimming removed 10 bases at V and 6 bases at J, with 21 bases between.

This clone appeared once. This sequence joins TRBV10-3 and TRBJ1-5; D might be TRBD1 (5 bases). The V end lost 6 bases, the J end lost 5 bases, and 14 bases lay between the germline ends. The germline CDR1 and CDR2 sequences are ENHRY and SYGVKD. The CDR3 is 14 amino acids. The CDR3, as DNA: TGTGCCATCAGCCCCGACAGAACTTATCAGCCCCAGCATTTT. Translating it yields CAISPDRTYQPQHF.

This clone was recorded only once. In nucleotides, the CDR3 is TGTGCTAGTGGTCTTATACCCAAGCGGGAGGCTGGAGGAAATGAGCAGTTCTTC. Translation gives CASGLIPKREAGGNEQFF. The chain links TRBV12-5 to TRBJ2-1, with 9 positions matching TRBD2. After removal of 5 bases from V and 7 bases from J, the junction contained 18 bases not matched to a gene. The CDR3 covers 18 residues. Per germline, CDR1 LGHNT and CDR2 FRNRAP. Supplemented by reference TRBV12-5 and TRBJ2-1, the full variable domain reads DARVTQTPRHKVTEMGQEVTMRCQPILGHNTVFWYRQTMMQGLELLAYFRNRAPLDDSGMPKDRFSAEMPDATLATLKIQPSEPRDSAVYFCASGLIPKREAGGNEQFFGPGTRLTVL.